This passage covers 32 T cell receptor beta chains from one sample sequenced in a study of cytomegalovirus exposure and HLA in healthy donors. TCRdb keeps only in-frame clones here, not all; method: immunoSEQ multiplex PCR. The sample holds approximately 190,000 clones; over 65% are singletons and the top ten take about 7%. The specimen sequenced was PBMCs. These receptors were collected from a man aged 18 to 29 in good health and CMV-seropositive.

The CDR3 reads CASRQGALEGAFF. In DNA form, the CDR3 reads TGTGCCAGCAGACAGGGGGCCCTAGAAGGAGCTTTCTTT. The chain has TRBV27 and TRBJ1-1, with 9 bases that match TRBD1. V was clipped by 6 bases and J by 10 bases; unmatched bases: 9. This CDR3 contains 13 residues. Per the germline V gene, CDR1 is MNHEY and CDR2 is SMNVEV (reference sequence).

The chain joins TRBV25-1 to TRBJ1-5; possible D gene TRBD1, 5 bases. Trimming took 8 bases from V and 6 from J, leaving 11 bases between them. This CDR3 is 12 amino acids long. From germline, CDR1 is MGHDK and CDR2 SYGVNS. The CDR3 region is CASGVGGQPQHF. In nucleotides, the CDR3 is TGTGCCAGCGGTGTGGGGGGTCAGCCCCAGCATTTT.

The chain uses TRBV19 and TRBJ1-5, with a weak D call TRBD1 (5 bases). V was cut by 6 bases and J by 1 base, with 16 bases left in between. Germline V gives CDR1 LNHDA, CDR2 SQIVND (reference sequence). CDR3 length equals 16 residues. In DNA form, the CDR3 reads TGTGCCAGTAGATCCGGGCAGGGTACAAGCAATCAGCCCCAGCATTTT. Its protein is CASRSGQGTSNQPQHF.

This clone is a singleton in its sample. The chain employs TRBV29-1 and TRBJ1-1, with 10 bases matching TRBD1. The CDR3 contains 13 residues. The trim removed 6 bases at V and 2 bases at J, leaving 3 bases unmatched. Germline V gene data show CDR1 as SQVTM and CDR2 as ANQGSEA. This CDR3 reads CSVTGGDNTEAFF. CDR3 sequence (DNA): TGCAGCGTGACAGGGGGCGATAACACTGAAGCTTTCTTT.

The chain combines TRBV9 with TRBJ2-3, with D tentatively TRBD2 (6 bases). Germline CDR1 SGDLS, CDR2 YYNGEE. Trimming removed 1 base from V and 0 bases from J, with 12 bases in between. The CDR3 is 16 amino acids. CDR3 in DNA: TGTGCCAGCAGCGTATTAGCGGATCCTAGCACAGATACGCAGTATTTT. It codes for CASSVLADPSTDTQYF.

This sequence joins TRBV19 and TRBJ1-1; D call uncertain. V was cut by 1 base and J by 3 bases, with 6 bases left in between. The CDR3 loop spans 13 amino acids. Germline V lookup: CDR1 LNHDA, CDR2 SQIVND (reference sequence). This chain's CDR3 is CASSIAGDTEAFF. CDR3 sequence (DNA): TGTGCCAGTAGTATAGCCGGGGACACTGAAGCTTTCTTT.

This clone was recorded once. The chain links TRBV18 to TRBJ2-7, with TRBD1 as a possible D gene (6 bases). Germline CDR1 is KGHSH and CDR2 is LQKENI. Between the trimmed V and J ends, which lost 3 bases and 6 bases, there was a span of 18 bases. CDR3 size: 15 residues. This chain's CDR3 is CASSPAGTPRREQYF. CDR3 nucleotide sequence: TGTGCCAGCTCACCGGCCGGGACACCTCGGCGCGAGCAGTACTTC.

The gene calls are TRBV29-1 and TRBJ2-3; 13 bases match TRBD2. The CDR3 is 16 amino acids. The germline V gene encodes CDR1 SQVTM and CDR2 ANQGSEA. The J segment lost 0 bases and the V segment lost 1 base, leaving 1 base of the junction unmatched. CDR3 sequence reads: CSVEGTSGSSTDTQYF. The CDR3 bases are TGCAGCGTTGAAGGGACTAGCGGGAGTAGCACAGATACGCAGTATTTT.

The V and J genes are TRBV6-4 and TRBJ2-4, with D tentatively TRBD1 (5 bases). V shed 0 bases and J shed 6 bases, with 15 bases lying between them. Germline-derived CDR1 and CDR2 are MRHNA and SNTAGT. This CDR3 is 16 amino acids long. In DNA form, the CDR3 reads TGTGCCAGCAGTGACTCTCTGGAGCCTCAGGGAAACATTCAGTACTTC. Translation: CASSDSLEPQGNIQYF.

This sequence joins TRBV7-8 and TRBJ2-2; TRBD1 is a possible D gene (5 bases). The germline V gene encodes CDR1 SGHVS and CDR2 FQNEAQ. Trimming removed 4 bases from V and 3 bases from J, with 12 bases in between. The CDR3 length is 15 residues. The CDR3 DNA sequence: TGTGCCAGCAGCTCGACAGAACTTTACACCGGGGAGCTGTTTTTT. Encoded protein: CASSSTELYTGELFF. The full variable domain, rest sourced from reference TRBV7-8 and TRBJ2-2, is GAGVSQSPRYKVAKRGQDVALRCDPISGHVSLFWYQQALGQGPEFLTYFQNEAQLDKSGLPSDRFFAERPEGSVSTLKIQRTQQEDSAVYLCASSSTELYTGELFFGEGSRLTVL.

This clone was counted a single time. DNA for the CDR3: TGTGCCAGCAGCCACGGGGGATCGCCCCTAGCGGGAGTTAAAAACATTCAGTACTTC. Amino acid sequence: CASSHGGSPLAGVKNIQYF. The J gene is TRBJ2-4, the V gene TRBV14, with 10 bases matching TRBD2. CDR1 is SGHDN, CDR2 FVKESK, per germline. Losses at the gene ends were 3 bases for V and 4 bases for J; bases not matched to a gene: 15. The CDR3 consists of 19 residues.

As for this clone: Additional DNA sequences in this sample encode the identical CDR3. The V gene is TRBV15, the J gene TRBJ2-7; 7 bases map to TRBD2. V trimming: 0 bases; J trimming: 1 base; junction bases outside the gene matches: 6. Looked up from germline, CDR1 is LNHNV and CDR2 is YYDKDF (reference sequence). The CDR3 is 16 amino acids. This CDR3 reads CATSRDGASGSYEQYF. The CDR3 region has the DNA TGTGCCACCAGCAGAGATGGGGCTAGCGGATCCTACGAGCAGTACTTC.

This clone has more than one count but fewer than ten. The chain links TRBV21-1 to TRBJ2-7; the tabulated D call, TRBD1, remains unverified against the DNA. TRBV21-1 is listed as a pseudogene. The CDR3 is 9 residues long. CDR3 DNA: TGTGGGGCGAAGTACGAGCAGTACTTC. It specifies CGAKYEQYF.

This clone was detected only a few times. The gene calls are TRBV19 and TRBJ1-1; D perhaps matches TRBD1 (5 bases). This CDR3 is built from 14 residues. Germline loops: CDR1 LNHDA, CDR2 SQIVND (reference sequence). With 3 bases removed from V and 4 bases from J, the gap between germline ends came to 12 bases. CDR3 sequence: CASSIIGGITEAFF. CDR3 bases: TGTGCCAGTAGTATCATCGGGGGAATCACTGAAGCTTTCTTT.

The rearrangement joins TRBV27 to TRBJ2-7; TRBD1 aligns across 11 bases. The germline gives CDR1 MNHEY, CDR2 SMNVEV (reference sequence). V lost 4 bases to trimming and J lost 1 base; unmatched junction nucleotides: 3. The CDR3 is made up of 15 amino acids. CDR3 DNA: TGTGCCAGCAGTTCCGGGACAGGGGGGTCCTACGAGCAGTACTTC. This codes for CASSSGTGGSYEQYF.

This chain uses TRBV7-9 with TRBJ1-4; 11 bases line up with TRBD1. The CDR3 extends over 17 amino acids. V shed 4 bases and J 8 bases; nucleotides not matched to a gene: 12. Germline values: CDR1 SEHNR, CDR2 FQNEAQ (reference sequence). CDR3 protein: CASSSGQGDLGMEKLFF. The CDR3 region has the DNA TGTGCCAGCAGCTCGGGACAGGGGGACCTCGGGATGGAAAAACTGTTTTTT.

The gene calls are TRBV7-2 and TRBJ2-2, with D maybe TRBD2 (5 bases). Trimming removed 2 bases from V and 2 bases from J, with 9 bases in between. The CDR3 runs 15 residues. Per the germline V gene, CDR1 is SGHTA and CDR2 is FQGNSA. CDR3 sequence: CASSLYGINTGELFF. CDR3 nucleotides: TGTGCCAGCAGCTTATACGGGATAAACACCGGGGAGCTGTTTTTT. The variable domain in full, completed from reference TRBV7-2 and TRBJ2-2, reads GAGVSQSPSNKVTEKGKDVELRCDPISGHTALYWYRQSLGQGLEFLIYFQGNSAPDKSGLPSDRFSAERTGGSVSTLTIQRTQQEDSAVYLCASSLYGINTGELFFGEGSRLTVL.

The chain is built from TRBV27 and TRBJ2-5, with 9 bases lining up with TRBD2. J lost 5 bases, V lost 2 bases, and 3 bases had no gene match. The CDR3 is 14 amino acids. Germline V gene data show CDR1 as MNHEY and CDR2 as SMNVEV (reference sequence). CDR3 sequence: CASSLAGGPETQYF. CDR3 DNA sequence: TGTGCCAGCAGTTTAGCGGGAGGGCCGGAGACCCAGTACTTC.

The CDR3 DNA is TGTGCCAGCAGTTCCAGACAGGGGGCCCTTGCTAACTATGGCTACACCTTC. It yields the protein CASSSRQGALANYGYTF. This rearrangement joins TRBV27 to TRBJ1-2; 10 bases are a match to TRBD1. Trimming at V came to 4 bases and at J to 0 bases, leaving 8 bases not matched to a gene. This CDR3 has 17 residues. Germline loops: CDR1 MNHEY, CDR2 SMNVEV (reference sequence).

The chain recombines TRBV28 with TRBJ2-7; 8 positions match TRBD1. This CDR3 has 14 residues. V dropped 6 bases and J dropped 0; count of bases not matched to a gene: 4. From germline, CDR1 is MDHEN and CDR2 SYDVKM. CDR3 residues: CASRRTGTSYEQYF. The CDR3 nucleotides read TGTGCCAGCAGACGGACAGGGACCTCCTACGAGCAGTACTTC.

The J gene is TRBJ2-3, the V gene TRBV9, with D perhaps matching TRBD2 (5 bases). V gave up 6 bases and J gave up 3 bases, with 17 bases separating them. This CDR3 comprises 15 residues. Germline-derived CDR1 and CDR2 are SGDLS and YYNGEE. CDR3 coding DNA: TGTGCCAGCAATAAGGGAGCCCTGGGGACAGATACGCAGTATTTT. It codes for CASNKGALGTDTQYF.

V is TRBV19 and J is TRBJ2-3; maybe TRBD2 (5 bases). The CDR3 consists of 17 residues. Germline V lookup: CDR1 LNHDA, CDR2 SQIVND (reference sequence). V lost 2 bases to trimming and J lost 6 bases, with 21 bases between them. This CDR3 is CASSISGLSIPGDTQYF. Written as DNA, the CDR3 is TGTGCCAGTAGTATAAGCGGCCTATCCATACCCGGGGATACGCAGTATTTT. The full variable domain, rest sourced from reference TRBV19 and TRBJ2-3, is DGGITQSPKYLFRKEGQNVTLSCEQNLNHDAMYWYRQDPGQGLRLIYYSQIVNDFQKGDIAEGYSVSREKKESFPLTVTSAQKNPTAFYLCASSISGLSIPGDTQYFGPGTRLTVL.

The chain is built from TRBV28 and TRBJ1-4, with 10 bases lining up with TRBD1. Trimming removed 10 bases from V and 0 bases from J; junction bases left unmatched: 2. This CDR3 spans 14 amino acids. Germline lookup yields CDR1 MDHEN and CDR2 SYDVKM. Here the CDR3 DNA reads TGTGCCACTGGACAGGGGGCAACTAATGAAAAACTGTTTTTT. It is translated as CATGQGATNEKLFF.

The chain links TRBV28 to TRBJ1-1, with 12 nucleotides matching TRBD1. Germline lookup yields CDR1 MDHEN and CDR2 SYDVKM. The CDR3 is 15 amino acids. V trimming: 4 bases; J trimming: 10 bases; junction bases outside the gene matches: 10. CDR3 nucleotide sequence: TGTGCCAGCAGTTACCCGGGGACAGGGGGCGATAGAGCTTTCTTT. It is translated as CASSYPGTGGDRAFF.

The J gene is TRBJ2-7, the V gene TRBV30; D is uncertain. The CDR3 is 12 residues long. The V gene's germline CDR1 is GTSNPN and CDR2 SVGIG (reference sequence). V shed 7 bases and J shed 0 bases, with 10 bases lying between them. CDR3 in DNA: TGTGCCTACGAGAAGCCCTCCTACGAGCAGTACTTC. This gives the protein CAYEKPSYEQYF.

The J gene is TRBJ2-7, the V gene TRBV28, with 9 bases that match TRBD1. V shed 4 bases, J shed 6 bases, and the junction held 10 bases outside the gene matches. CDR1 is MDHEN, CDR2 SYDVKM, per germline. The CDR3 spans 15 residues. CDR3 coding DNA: TGTGCCAGCAGTTCTGGGGACAGGGTATTCAGCGAGCAGTACTTC. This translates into CASSSGDRVFSEQYF.

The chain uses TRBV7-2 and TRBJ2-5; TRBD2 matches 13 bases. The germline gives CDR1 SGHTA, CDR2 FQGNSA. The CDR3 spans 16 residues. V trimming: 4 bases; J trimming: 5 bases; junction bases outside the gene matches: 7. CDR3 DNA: TGTGCCAGCAGCTCACGGACTAGCGGGAGTGTCGAGACCCAGTACTTC. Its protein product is CASSSRTSGSVETQYF. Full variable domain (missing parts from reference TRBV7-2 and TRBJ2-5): GAGVSQSPSNKVTEKGKDVELRCDPISGHTALYWYRQSLGQGLEFLIYFQGNSAPDKSGLPSDRFSAERTGGSVSTLTIQRTQQEDSAVYLCASSSRTSGSVETQYFGPGTRLLVL.

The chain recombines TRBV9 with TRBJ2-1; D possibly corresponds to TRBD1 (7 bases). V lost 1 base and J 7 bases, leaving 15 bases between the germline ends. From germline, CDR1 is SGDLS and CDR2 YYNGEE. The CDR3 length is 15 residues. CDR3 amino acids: CASSVLEGAGNEQFF. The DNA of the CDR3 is TGTGCCAGCAGCGTATTGGAGGGGGCTGGAAATGAGCAGTTCTTC.

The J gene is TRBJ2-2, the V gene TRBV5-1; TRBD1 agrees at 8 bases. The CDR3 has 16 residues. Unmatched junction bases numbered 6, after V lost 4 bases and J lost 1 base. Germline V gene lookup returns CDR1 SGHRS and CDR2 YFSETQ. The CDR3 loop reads CASSRAGTGNTGELFF. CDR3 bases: TGCGCCAGCAGCCGAGCCGGGACAGGGAACACCGGGGAGCTGTTTTTT.

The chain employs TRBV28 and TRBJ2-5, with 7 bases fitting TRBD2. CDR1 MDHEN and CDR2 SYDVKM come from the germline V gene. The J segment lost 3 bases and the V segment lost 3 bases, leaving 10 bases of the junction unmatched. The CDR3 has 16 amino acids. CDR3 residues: CASSFGLVREEETQYF. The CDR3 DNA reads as TGTGCCAGCAGTTTTGGACTAGTGAGGGAGGAAGAGACCCAGTACTTC.

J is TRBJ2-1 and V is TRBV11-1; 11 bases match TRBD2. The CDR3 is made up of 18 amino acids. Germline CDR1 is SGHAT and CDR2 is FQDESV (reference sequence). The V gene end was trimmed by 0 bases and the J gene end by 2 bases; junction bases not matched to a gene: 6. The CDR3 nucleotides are TGTGCCAGCAGCTTAGCGCCCCTAGCGGGAGGTGCCTACAATGAGCAGTTCTTC. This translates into CASSLAPLAGGAYNEQFF.

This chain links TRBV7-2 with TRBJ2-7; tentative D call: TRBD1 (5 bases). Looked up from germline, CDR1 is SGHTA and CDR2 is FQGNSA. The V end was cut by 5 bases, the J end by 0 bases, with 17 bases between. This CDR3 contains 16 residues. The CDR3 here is CASSLTLTVSSYEQYF. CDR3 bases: TGTGCCAGCAGCCTAACCCTGACAGTTAGCTCCTACGAGCAGTACTTC.